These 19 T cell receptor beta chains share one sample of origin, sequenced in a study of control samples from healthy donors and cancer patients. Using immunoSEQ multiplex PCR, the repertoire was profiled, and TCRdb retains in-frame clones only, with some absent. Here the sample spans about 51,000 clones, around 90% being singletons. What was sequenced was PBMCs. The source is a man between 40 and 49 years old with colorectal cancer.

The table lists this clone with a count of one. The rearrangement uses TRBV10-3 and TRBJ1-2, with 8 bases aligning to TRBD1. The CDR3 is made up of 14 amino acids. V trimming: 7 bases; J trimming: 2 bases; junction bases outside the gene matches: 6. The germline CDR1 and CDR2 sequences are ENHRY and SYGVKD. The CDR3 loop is CAITPTGANYGYTF. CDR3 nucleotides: TGTGCCATCACCCCGACAGGGGCGAACTATGGCTACACCTTC.

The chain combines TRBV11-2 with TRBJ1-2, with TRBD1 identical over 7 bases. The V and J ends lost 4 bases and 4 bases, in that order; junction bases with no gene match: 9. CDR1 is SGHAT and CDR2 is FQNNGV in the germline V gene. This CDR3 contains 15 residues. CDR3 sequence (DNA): TGTGCCAGCAGCTCAGGGCCGGACAGGATCTATGGCTACACCTTC. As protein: CASSSGPDRIYGYTF.

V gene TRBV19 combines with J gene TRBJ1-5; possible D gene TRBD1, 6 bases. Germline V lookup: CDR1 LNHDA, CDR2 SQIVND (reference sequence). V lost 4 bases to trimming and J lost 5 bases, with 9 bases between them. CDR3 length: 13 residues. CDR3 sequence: CASSTRGDQPQHF. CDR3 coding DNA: TGTGCCAGTAGTACCAGGGGCGATCAGCCCCAGCATTTT.

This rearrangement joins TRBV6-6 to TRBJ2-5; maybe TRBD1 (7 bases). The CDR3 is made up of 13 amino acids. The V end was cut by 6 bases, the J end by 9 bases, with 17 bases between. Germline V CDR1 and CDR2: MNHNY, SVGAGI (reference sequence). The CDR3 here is CASRAGQFKAQYF. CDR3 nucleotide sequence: TGTGCCAGCAGGGCGGGACAGTTCAAGGCCCAGTACTTC.

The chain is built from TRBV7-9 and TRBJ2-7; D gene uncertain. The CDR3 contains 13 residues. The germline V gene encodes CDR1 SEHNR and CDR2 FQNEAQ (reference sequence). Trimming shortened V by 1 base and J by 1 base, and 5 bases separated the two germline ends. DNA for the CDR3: TGTGCCAGCAGCTTAGATGGATCCTACGAGCAGTACTTC. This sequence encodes CASSLDGSYEQYF.

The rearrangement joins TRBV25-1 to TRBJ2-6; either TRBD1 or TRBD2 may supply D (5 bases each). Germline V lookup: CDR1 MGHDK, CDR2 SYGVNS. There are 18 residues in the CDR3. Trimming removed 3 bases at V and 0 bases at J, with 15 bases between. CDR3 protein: CASSERAGKGSGANVLTF. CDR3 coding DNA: TGTGCCAGCAGTGAGAGGGCAGGGAAGGGCTCTGGGGCCAACGTCCTGACTTTC.

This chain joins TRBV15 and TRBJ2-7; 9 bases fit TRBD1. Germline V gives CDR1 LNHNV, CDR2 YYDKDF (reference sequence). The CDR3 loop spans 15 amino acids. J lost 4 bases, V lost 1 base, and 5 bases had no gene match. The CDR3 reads CATSRGGTGRYEQYF. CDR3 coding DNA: TGTGCCACCAGCAGAGGGGGGACAGGGAGGTACGAGCAGTACTTC.

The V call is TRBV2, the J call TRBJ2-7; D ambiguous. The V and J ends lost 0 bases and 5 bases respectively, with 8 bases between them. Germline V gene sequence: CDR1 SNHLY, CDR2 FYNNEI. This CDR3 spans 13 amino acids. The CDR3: CASSEASRDEQYF. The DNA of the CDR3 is TGTGCCAGCAGTGAAGCGTCTAGGGACGAGCAGTACTTC. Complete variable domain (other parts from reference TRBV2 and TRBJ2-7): EPEVTQTPSHQVTQMGQEVILRCVPISNHLYFYWYRQILGQKVEFLVSFYNNEISEKSEIFDDQFSVERPDGSNFTLKIRSTKLEDSAMYFCASSEASRDEQYFGPGTRLTVT.

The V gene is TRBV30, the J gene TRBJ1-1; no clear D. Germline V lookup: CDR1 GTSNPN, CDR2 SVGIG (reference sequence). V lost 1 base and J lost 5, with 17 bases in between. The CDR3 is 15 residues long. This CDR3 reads CAWSGVRGKRTEAFF. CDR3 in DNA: TGTGCCTGGAGTGGGGTTCGGGGAAAGAGAACTGAAGCTTTCTTT.

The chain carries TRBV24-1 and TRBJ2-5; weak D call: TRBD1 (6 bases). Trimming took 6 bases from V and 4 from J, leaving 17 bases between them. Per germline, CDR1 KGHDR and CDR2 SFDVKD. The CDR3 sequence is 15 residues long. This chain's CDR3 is CATSSGVGKIETQYF. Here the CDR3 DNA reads TGTGCCACCAGTTCAGGGGTTGGTAAGATAGAGACCCAGTACTTC.

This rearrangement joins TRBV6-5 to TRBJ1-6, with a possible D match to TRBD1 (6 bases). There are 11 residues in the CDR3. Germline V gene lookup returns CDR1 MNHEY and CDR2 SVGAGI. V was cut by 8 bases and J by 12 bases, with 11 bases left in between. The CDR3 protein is CASGTRGPLHF. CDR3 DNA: TGTGCCAGCGGTACCAGGGGACCCCTCCACTTT.

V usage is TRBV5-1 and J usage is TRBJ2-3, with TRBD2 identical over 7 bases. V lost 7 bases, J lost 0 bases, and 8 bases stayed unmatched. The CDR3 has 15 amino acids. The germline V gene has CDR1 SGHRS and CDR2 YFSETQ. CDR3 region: CASRGIAGSTDTQYF. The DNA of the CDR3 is TGCGCCAGCCGAGGAATAGCGGGTAGCACAGATACGCAGTATTTT. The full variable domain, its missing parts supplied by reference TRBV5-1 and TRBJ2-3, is KAGVTQTPRYLIKTRGQQVTLSCSPISGHRSVSWYQQTPGQGLQFLFEYFSETQRNKGNFPGRFSGRQFSNSRSEMNVSTLELGDSALYLCASRGIAGSTDTQYFGPGTRLTVL.

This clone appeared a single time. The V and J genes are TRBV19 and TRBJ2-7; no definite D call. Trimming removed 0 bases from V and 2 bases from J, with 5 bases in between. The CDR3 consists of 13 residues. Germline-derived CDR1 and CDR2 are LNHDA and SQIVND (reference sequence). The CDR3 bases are TGTGCCAGTAGTATAGATCGCCCCTACGAGCAGTACTTC. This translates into CASSIDRPYEQYF.

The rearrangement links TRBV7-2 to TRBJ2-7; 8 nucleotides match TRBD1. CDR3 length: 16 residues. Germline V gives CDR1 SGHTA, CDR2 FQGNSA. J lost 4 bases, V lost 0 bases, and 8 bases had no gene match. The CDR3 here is CASSLALPTGAYEQYF. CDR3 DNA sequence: TGTGCCAGCAGCTTAGCTCTCCCGACAGGGGCTTACGAGCAGTACTTC.

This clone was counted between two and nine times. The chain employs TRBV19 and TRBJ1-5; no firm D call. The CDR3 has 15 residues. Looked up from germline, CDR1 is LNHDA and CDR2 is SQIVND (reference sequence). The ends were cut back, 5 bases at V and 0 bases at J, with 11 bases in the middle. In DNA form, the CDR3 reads TGTGCCAGTAGTCCCACAACTAATAGCAATCAGCCCCAGCATTTT. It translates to CASSPTTNSNQPQHF. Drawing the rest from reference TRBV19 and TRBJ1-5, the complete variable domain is DGGITQSPKYLFRKEGQNVTLSCEQNLNHDAMYWYRQDPGQGLRLIYYSQIVNDFQKGDIAEGYSVSREKKESFPLTVTSAQKNPTAFYLCASSPTTNSNQPQHFGDGTRLSIL.

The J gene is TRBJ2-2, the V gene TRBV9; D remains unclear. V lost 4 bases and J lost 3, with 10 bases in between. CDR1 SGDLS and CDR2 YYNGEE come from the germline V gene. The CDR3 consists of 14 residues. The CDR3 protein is CASSISLDTGELFF. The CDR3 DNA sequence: TGTGCCAGCAGCATTTCCCTTGACACCGGGGAGCTGTTTTTT.

For the CDR3, the DNA is TGCGCCAGCAGCTCCGGTGAATACCTCACCGGGGAGCTGTTTTTT. Its protein is CASSSGEYLTGELFF. The rearrangement uses TRBV5-1 and TRBJ2-2; no clear D. The CDR3 has 15 amino acids. Germline V gives CDR1 SGHRS, CDR2 YFSETQ. V gave up 3 bases and J gave up 4 bases, with 13 bases separating them. The full variable domain, with the rest looked up from reference TRBV5-1 and TRBJ2-2, is KAGVTQTPRYLIKTRGQQVTLSCSPISGHRSVSWYQQTPGQGLQFLFEYFSETQRNKGNFPGRFSGRQFSNSRSEMNVSTLELGDSALYLCASSSGEYLTGELFFGEGSRLTVL.

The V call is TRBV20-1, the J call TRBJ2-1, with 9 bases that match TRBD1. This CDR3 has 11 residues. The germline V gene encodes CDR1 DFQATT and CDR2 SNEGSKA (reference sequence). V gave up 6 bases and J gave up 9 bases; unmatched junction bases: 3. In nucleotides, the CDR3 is TGCAGTGCGAACAGGGGGCCTGAGCAGTTCTTC. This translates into CSANRGPEQFF.

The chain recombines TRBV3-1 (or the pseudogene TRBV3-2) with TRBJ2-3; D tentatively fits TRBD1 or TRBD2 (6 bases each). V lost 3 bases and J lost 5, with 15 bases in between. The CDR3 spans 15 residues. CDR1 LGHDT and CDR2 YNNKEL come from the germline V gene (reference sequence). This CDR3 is CASSQNNRGRDTQYF. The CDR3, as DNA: TGTGCCAGCAGCCAGAATAATCGGGGGCGAGATACGCAGTATTTT.